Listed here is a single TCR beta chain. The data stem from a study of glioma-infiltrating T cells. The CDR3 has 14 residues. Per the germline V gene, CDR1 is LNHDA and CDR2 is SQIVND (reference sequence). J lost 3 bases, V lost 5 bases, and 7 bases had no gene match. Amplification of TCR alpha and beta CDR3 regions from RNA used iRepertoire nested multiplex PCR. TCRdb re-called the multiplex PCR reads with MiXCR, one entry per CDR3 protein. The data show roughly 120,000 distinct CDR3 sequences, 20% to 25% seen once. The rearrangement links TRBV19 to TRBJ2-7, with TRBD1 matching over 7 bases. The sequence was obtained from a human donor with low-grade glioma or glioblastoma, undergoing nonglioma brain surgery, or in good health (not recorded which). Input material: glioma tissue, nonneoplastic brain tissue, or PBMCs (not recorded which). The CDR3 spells CASSPVQGFYEQYF. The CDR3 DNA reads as TGTGCCAGTAGTCCGGTACAGGGGTTCTACGAGCAGTACTTC.